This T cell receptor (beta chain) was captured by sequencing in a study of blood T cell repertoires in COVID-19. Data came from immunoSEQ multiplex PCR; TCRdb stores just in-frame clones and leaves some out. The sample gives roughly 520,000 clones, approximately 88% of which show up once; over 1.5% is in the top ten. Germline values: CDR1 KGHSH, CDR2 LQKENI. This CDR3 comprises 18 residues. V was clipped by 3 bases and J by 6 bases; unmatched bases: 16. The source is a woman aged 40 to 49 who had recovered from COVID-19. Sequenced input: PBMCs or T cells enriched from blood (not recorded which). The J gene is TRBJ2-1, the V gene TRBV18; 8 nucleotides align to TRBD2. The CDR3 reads CASSPSFTSGPTINEQFF. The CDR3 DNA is TGTGCCAGCTCACCGTCTTTTACTAGCGGCCCTACTATCAATGAGCAGTTCTTC.